This T cell receptor beta chain was captured by sequencing in a study of blood T cell repertoires in COVID-19. Across the whole study: Researchers got acute and convalescent COVID-19 samples from the United States, Italy and Spain. Sample material is recorded as cDNA or gDNA derived from T cells, B-cell-depleted T cells, or PBMCs.

Seattle patients were enrolled while actively infected and followed longitudinally. This clone was recorded only once. The CDR3 has 15 amino acids. Germline V gene sequence: CDR1 MGHDK, CDR2 SYGVNS. V lost 10 bases and J lost 8; bases outside the gene matches: 10. Authors' methods: Reference gene primer amplification gave estimated nucleated cell counts. Data came from immunoSEQ multiplex PCR; TCRdb stores just in-frame clones and leaves some out. V and J calls and clone size follow that table, whereas D and trimming were derived from the DNA. The sample has roughly 200,000 clones; roughly 80% are singletons.

The chain recombines TRBV25-1 with TRBJ1-6; 11 bases match TRBD1. Specimen: peripheral blood. The clonotype originates from a woman in her thirties or forties with COVID-19, enrolled during active disease. The CDR3 sequence: CATRQTGQGDSPLHF. CDR3 nucleotide sequence: TGTGCCACCCGTCAAACGGGACAGGGGGATTCACCCCTCCACTTT.